These T cell receptor beta chains were read from a single sample in a study of identical twins. MiXCR was run by TCRdb on the 5' RACE reads, yielding one entry per CDR3 protein. Of about 890,000 distinct CDR3 sequences listed, over 9% are singletons. The sample also formed part of further work on yellow fever vaccine responses in identical twins.

Sequencing used PBMCs. Every receptor here comes from a woman under 30 in good health. Both conserved end residues are part of each CDR3. D genes are given only for firm matches. The size entry is marked missing in some rows and otherwise reads once, few, many or a size class.

D	length	V	size	J	CDR3	DNA
TRBD2	15	TRBV5-1	-	TRBJ2-5	CASRLTSGRWETQYF	TGCGCCAGCAGACTTACTAGCGGGAGATGGGAGACCCAGTACTTC
TRBD2	16	TRBV15	-	TRBJ2-1	CATSRDVAGAYNEQFF	TGTGCCACCAGCAGAGATGTAGCGGGGGCCTACAATGAGCAGTTCTTC
-	14	TRBV9	-	TRBJ2-3	CASGVLPSTDTQYF	TGTGCCAGCGGCGTACTACCTAGCACAGATACGCAGTATTTT
-	15	TRBV12-3/TRBV12-4	few	TRBJ2-5	CASSTGTRGPGAQYF	TGTGCCAGCAGTACCGGGACTAGGGGGCCGGGGGCCCAGTACTTC
-	14	TRBV24-1	many	TRBJ2-3	CATRGAGEADTQYF	TGTGCCACCAGAGGAGCCGGGGAGGCAGATACGCAGTATTTT
-	14	TRBV7-8	many	TRBJ2-3	CASSSPVGTDTQYF	TGTGCCAGCAGCTCCCCGGTGGGCACAGATACGCAGTATTTT
TRBD2	16	TRBV15	-	TRBJ2-1	CATSRRRGASYNEQFF	TGTGCCACCAGCAGACGGCGGGGGGCCTCCTACAATGAGCAGTTCTTC
-	13	TRBV12-3/TRBV12-4	few	TRBJ2-2	CASTPWRTGELFF	TGTGCCAGCACCCCCTGGAGGACCGGGGAGCTGTTTTTT
-	14	TRBV12-3/TRBV12-4	few	TRBJ1-6	CASSFTLENSPLHF	TGTGCCAGCAGTTTTACCTTAGAAAATTCACCCCTCCACTTT
-	13	TRBV5-5	-	TRBJ2-5	CASSERGGWAQYF	TGTGCCAGCAGCGAGCGTGGCGGGTGGGCTCAGTACTTC
-	16	TRBV18	-	TRBJ2-7	CASSRQVQQGSYEQYF	TGTGCCAGCTCACGTCAAGTTCAACAGGGTTCCTACGAGCAGTACTTC
TRBD2	16	TRBV27	-	TRBJ2-1	CASSFLKTSDYNEQFF	TGTGCCAGCAGTTTTCTAAAGACTAGCGACTACAATGAGCAGTTCTTC
TRBD2	15	TRBV28	-	TRBJ2-4	CASSSSSGNKNIQYF	TGTGCCAGCAGTTCTTCTAGCGGGAACAAAAACATTCAGTACTTC
-	14	TRBV6-5	-	TRBJ1-2	CASSYGGSGYGYTF	TGTGCCAGCAGTTACGGGGGGAGCGGCTATGGCTACACCTTC
TRBD2	16	TRBV4-2	few	TRBJ2-1	CASSQGTSGIYNEQFF	TGTGCCAGCAGCCAAGGGACTAGCGGGATCTACAATGAGCAGTTCTTC
-	15	TRBV28	-	TRBJ1-3	CASSLSLGAGNTIYF	TGTGCCAGCAGTTTATCTTTAGGGGCTGGAAACACCATATATTTT
-	16	TRBV10-3	-	TRBJ2-6	CAISESGQSGANVLTF	TGTGCCATCAGTGAGTCTGGACAATCTGGGGCCAACGTCCTGACTTTC
TRBD2	17	TRBV7-8	many	TRBJ2-2	CASSLRLAGGRTGELFF	TGTGCCAGCAGCCTCAGACTAGCGGGGGGAAGAACCGGGGAGCTGTTTTTT
-	15	TRBV7-9	-	TRBJ2-1	CASSLAWGHYNEQFF	TGTGCCAGCAGCTTAGCGTGGGGGCATTACAATGAGCAGTTCTTC
-	16	TRBV10-3	-	TRBJ1-6	CAISEGSGTANSPLHF	TGTGCCATCAGTGAAGGATCGGGAACAGCCAATTCACCCCTCCACTTT
TRBD2	15	TRBV28	-	TRBJ2-7	CASSATGGISYEQYF	TGTGCCAGCAGTGCGACGGGAGGGATCTCCTACGAGCAGTACTTC
-	19	TRBV9	-	TRBJ2-3	CASSVVGGPTTFSTDTQYF	TGTGCCAGCAGCGTAGTTGGAGGCCCGACGACTTTTAGCACAGATACGCAGTATTTT
TRBD1	14	TRBV2	-	TRBJ2-7	CASSDRTGVGEQYF	TGTGCCAGCAGTGACCGGACAGGGGTGGGGGAGCAGTACTTC
-	15	TRBV4-2	many	TRBJ2-1	CASSPTEGGTVEQFF	TGTGCCAGCAGCCCAACCGAAGGGGGTACTGTCGAGCAGTTCTTC
-	20	TRBV10-1	few	TRBJ2-1	CASSESRGPRSYTGYNEQFF	TGCGCCAGCAGTGAGTCTAGGGGCCCAAGATCATATACGGGGTACAATGAGCAGTTCTTC
TRBD2	16	TRBV4-2	few	TRBJ2-3	CASSQEFGGATDTQYF	TGTGCCAGCAGCCAAGAGTTCGGGGGGGCCACAGATACGCAGTATTTT
-	13	TRBV3-1	-	TRBJ2-1	CASSQDLGFEQFF	TGTGCCAGCAGCCAAGATCTAGGCTTTGAGCAGTTCTTC
-	13	TRBV24-1	many	TRBJ2-2	CATSGVITGELFF	TGTGCCACCAGTGGTGTGATTACCGGGGAGCTGTTTTTT
-	17	TRBV3-1	many	TRBJ2-5	CASSLKGGFWEQETQYF	TGTGCCAGCAGCCTAAAGGGAGGTTTTTGGGAACAAGAGACCCAGTACTTC
TRBD1	16	TRBV24-1	many	TRBJ2-2	CATSDNGQGYTGELFF	TGTGCCACCAGTGATAATGGACAGGGGTACACCGGGGAGCTGTTTTTT
-	16	TRBV12-3/TRBV12-4	many	TRBJ2-2	CASSPGTGTNTGELFF	TGTGCCAGCAGTCCCGGGACGGGGACTAACACCGGGGAGCTGTTTTTT
TRBD2	17	TRBV25-1	few	TRBJ2-5	CASSEAGLAEYTGTQYF	TGTGCCAGCAGTGAAGCGGGACTAGCGGAATACACGGGGACCCAGTACTTC
-	16	TRBV3-1	few	TRBJ2-7	CASSPYSKGHRYEQYF	TGTGCCAGCAGCCCTTACTCGAAGGGCCACCGCTACGAGCAGTACTTC
-	14	TRBV12-3/TRBV12-4	many	TRBJ2-1	CASSLTGDYNEQFF	TGTGCCAGCAGTTTGACGGGGGACTACAATGAGCAGTTCTTC
-	15	TRBV5-4	-	TRBJ1-6	CASSSPAGNGSPLHF	TGTGCCAGCAGCTCCCCGGCAGGGAATGGTTCACCCCTCCACTTT
-	14	TRBV20-1	-	TRBJ2-3	CSARPGAHPDTQYF	TGCAGTGCTAGACCAGGGGCCCATCCAGATACGCAGTATTTT
TRBD1	15	TRBV25-1	-	TRBJ2-1	CASSELTGGWNEQFF	TGTGCCAGCAGTGAGTTAACAGGGGGCTGGAATGAGCAGTTCTTC
-	15	TRBV29-1	-	TRBJ2-2	CSVPIGSQFTGELFF	TGCAGCGTCCCGATTGGGTCACAGTTTACCGGGGAGCTGTTTTTT
-	17	TRBV4-1	few	TRBJ1-2	CASSQVSDADSFYGYTF	TGCGCCAGCAGCCAAGTGAGTGATGCGGACAGCTTCTATGGCTACACCTTC
-	15	TRBV5-1	few	TRBJ1-1	CASSLSIPESTEAFF	TGCGCCAGCAGCTTGTCTATCCCCGAAAGCACTGAAGCTTTCTTT
-	14	TRBV7-2	many	TRBJ1-1	CASSTTGMNTEAFF	TGTGCCAGCAGCACAACAGGGATGAACACTGAAGCTTTCTTT
-	14	TRBV3-1	once	TRBJ1-1	CASSQGGGAAEAFF	TGTGCCAGCAGCCAAGGAGGGGGGGCCGCTGAAGCTTTCTTT
-	15	TRBV7-9	-	TRBJ2-5	CASSLGFGGKETQYF	TGTGCCAGCAGCTTAGGATTTGGAGGGAAAGAGACCCAGTACTTC
-	15	TRBV15	few	TRBJ1-5	CATSRERESNQPQHF	TGTGCCACCAGCAGAGAACGGGAAAGCAATCAGCCCCAGCATTTT
-	15	TRBV28	-	TRBJ1-6	CASSSVGTSHSPLHF	TGTGCCAGCAGCAGTGTCGGGACCTCCCATTCACCCCTCCACTTT
TRBD1	16	TRBV29-1	-	TRBJ1-1	CSVEDQGGTANTEAFF	TGCAGCGTTGAAGATCAAGGGGGGACAGCAAACACTGAAGCTTTCTTT
TRBD1	15	TRBV7-9	-	TRBJ2-1	CASSGRDSGVNEQFF	TGTGCCAGCAGCGGCCGGGACAGTGGCGTGAATGAGCAGTTCTTC
TRBD2	16	TRBV4-1	few	TRBJ2-5	CASSQEERGGQETQYF	TGCGCCAGCAGCCAAGAGGAGCGGGGGGGCCAAGAGACCCAGTACTTC
-	16	TRBV12-3/TRBV12-4	few	TRBJ2-3	CASKPGHQISTDTQYF	TGTGCCAGCAAGCCGGGACACCAGATTAGCACAGATACGCAGTATTTT